This TCR beta chain was sequenced for a study of T cells after yellow fever vaccination (dated by TCRdb to between 2019 and 2020). Study-level background: Libraries from fractions with low cell numbers were prepared with the SMART-Seq v4 Ultra Low Input RNA kit. Blood was collected at multiple timepoints before and after primary and secondary immunization, and bulk PBMC replicates and cell subsets were isolated. The cohort comprised two healthy male donors, one aged 18 to 30 and one aged 30 to 40 years. To follow T-cell clones before and after primary and booster YFV17D yellow fever vaccination, bulk TCR alpha and beta repertoires were sequenced over time.

The instrument was an Illumina NovaSeq 6000. Synthesis of TCR cDNA relied on 5'RACE template switching, a step that introduced a universal primer site along with unique molecular identifiers. Priming of cDNA synthesis was performed from both the TCR alpha and TCR beta constant segments. Library amplification used two PCR steps, and the second PCR step added sample barcodes and sequencing adapters. Sequencing of the libraries was done on either Illumina HiSeq 2500 (2x100 bp) or NovaSeq (2x150 bp). For the original study's pipeline: Demultiplexing of reads and collapsing into UMI consensus sequences were performed with MIGEC, and V(D)J alignment was carried out with MiXCR. Clonotypes responding to the vaccine were identified with edgeR on replicate PBMC samples, with the criteria of FDR below 0.01 and a log2 fold change above 5 up to day 15. CD4 or CD8 identity was assigned to each bulk clonotype according to whether the clonotype was present at higher abundance in the sequenced CD4 repertoire or the sequenced CD8 repertoire. Clones were called with MiXCR by TCRdb after fastp trimmed the public reads at Q25, and only in-frame beta chains were retained. Identical CDR3 protein sequences are pooled into one entry, listed with their most common genes and DNA. The V and J calls come from TCRdb's annotation, not from the publication. The sample table records roughly 350,000 distinct CDR3 sequences; over 3.5% of these occur just once. The ten largest clonotypes hold approximately 23% of the sample.

What the work shows at the level of the full study, not this receptor alone: FACS-sorted repertoires could contain abundant contaminating clonotypes from the bulk population, so computational filtering was required. Because the study included only a couple of donors, the extent to which the findings can be generalized is limited. A small fraction of clonotypes appeared in both the CD4 and CD8 compartments, likely as a result of convergent recombination. After the booster, most clones that had expanded after primary vaccination were detected again (approximately 96% of CD4 and roughly nine tenths of CD8), suggesting broad maintenance of memory. The secondary T-cell response was found to be weaker but faster than the primary response, with a peak reached on day 5 rather than on day 15.

A word on this clonotype: Its target antigen remains unknown. Per-base qualities were not stored, and no clone one base away is much larger.

The sample's treatment or condition label is to be understood as: live attenuated yellow fever vaccine strain. Two biological replicates of bulk PBMCs were collected at each blood-draw timepoint. A standard Ficoll-Paque protocol was used to isolate PBMCs from peripheral blood. TriZol was used to extract RNA from bulk PBMCs, from CD4 and CD8 fractions, and from dextramer-positive and dextramer-negative fractions. Trimming removed 0 bases from V and 10 bases from J; the gene matches leave 8 bases unexplained. The CDR3 sequence holds 15 residues, the cysteine and phenylalanine included. Only the CDR3 region is kept as DNA, spanning 45 bases read in frame from base 1. CDR1 LGHNA and CDR2 YSLEER were looked up in the germline V gene.

The input for sequencing was PBMCs, taken 5 days after the yellow fever booster vaccination. This receptor chain uses TRBV4-3 and TRBJ2-1, and 8 bases in between align with TRBD2. The receptor was isolated from a man aged 18 to 29 who received the YFV17D yellow fever vaccine. CDR3 region: CASSQDRGAGDEQFF. The sequenced DNA: TGCGCCAGCAGCCAAGACAGGGGAGCGGGGGACGAGCAGTTCTTC.